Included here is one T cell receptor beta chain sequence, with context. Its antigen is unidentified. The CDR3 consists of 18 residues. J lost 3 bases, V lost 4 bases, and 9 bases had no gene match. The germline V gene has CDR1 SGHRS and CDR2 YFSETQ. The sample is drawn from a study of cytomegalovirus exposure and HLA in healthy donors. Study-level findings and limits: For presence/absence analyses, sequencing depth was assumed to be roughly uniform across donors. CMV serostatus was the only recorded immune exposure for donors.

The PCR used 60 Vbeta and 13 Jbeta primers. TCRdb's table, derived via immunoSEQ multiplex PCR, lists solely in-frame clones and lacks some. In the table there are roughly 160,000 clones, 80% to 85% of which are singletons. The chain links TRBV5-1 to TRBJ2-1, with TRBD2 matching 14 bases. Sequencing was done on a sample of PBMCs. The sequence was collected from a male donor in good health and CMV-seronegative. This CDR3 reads CASSPWTSGGPDYNEQFF. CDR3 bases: TGCGCCAGCAGCCCTTGGACTAGCGGGGGGCCAGACTACAATGAGCAGTTCTTC.